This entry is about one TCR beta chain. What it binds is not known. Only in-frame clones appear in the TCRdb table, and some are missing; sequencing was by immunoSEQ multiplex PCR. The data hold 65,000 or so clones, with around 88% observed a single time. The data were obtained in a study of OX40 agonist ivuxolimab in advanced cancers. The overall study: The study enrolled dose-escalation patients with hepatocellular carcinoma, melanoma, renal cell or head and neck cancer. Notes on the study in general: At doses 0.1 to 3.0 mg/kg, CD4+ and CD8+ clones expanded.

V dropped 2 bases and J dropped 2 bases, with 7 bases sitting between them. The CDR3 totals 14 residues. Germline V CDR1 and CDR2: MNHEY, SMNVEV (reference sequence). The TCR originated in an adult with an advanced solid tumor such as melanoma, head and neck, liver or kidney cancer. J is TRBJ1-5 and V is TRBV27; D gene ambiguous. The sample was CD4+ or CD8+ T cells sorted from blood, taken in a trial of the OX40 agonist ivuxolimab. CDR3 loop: CASSLRWGNQPQHF. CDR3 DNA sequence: TGTGCCAGCAGTTTAAGGTGGGGCAATCAGCCCCAGCATTTT.